This TCR beta chain was sequenced during a study of blood T cell repertoires in COVID-19. Study at large: COVID-19 samples from acute and convalescent phases originated in the United States, Italy and Spain. Sources were T cells, B-cell-depleted T cells, or PBMCs; the material itself was cDNA or gDNA.

Authors' methods: It was from reference gene primer amplification that nucleated cell counts were estimated. Sequencing used immunoSEQ multiplex PCR; TCRdb keeps in-frame clones, though not all of them. V, J and clone size are those of that table, while D and trimming were read from the DNA. The sample has roughly 200,000 clones, about 87% seen once. CDR3 length: 13 amino acids. Germline values: CDR1 MNHEY, CDR2 SMNVEV (reference sequence). V lost 2 bases, J lost 4 bases, and 8 bases lay in between. The sequence was obtained from a woman in her late teens or twenties who had recovered from COVID-19. The V gene is TRBV27, the J gene TRBJ1-1, with D hard to call. Sequencing was performed on peripheral blood. This chain's CDR3 is CASSLGEATEAFF. Here the CDR3 DNA reads TGTGCCAGCAGTTTAGGGGAGGCCACTGAAGCTTTCTTT.